These 14 T cell receptor beta chains share one sample of origin, sequenced in a study of CD8+ T cells in alopecia areata. Once RNA had been extracted, it was reverse transcribed into cDNA to act as the sequencing template. The table came from immunoSEQ multiplex PCR; TCRdb's copy has only in-frame clones and leaves some out. The sample consists of 200,000 to 250,000 clones, around three fifths of them appearing once. As to treatment: oral pan-JAK inhibitor, 5-10 mg twice daily. Sequenced material: CD4+ T cells sorted from blood, taken at week 4, from a patient treated with tofacitinib. The receptors come from a human donor with alopecia areata.

The chain has TRBV5-1 and TRBJ2-5; D possibly corresponds to TRBD1 (5 bases). Trimming took off 2 bases at V and 4 bases at J, with 15 bases between the two ends. The CDR3 is made up of 15 amino acids. CDR1 is SGHRS and CDR2 is YFSETQ in the germline V gene. CDR3 region: CASSLSGLHGETQYF. For the CDR3, the DNA is TGCGCCAGCAGCTTATCAGGGCTCCACGGAGAGACCCAGTACTTC.

The chain couples TRBV7-2 to TRBJ1-1; D is undetermined. This CDR3 comprises 13 residues. The V gene's germline CDR1 is SGHTA and CDR2 FQGNSA. The ends were cut back, 3 bases at V and 1 base at J, with 6 bases in the middle. The CDR3 nucleotides are TGTGCCAGCAGCTTCACACAGAACACTGAAGCTTTCTTT. This codes for CASSFTQNTEAFF.

J is TRBJ2-1 and V is TRBV14; D perhaps matches TRBD1 (5 bases). V lost 1 base to trimming and J lost 7 bases, with 17 bases between them. Germline values: CDR1 SGHDN, CDR2 FVKESK. This CDR3 has 16 amino acids. This CDR3 reads CASSQGTSLSGNEQFF. The CDR3, as DNA: TGTGCCAGCAGCCAAGGGACGTCCCTTTCAGGGAATGAGCAGTTCTTC.

This clone was counted between two and nine times. In the same sample, other DNA sequences code for this CDR3. The V and J genes are TRBV27 and TRBJ2-6; perhaps TRBD2 as D (6 bases). CDR3 length equals 15 residues. Germline V lookup: CDR1 MNHEY, CDR2 SMNVEV (reference sequence). The V end lost 3 bases, the J end lost 1 base, and 7 bases lay between the germline ends. CDR3: CASSFGGSGANVLTF. CDR3 DNA: TGTGCCAGCAGTTTCGGAGGGTCTGGGGCCAACGTCCTGACTTTC.

The V call is TRBV9, the J call TRBJ2-1; D is unclear. This CDR3 spans 16 amino acids. Germline lookup yields CDR1 SGDLS and CDR2 YYNGEE. Trimming stripped 0 bases from V and 6 bases from J, with 16 bases between. The CDR3 bases are TGTGCCAGCAGCGTAGTGGTACACCCGTACGGCAATGAGCAGTTCTTC. Its translation is CASSVVVHPYGNEQFF.

The gene calls are TRBV5-1 and TRBJ2-2; D gene ambiguous. V was trimmed by 0 bases and J by 7 bases, leaving 7 bases between them. Germline CDR1 reads SGHRS; CDR2 reads YFSETQ. CDR3 length: 13 amino acids. For the CDR3, the DNA is TGCGCCAGCAGCTTGGGAGCGCGCGGGGAGCTGTTTTTT. It is translated as CASSLGARGELFF.

CDR3 residues: CAWLWWDSGANVLTF. CDR3 nucleotide sequence: TGTGCCTGGCTGTGGTGGGACTCTGGGGCCAACGTCCTGACTTTC. The chain combines TRBV30 with TRBJ2-6; no clear D. V shed 5 bases and J shed 0 bases, with 11 bases lying between them. The V gene's germline CDR1 is GTSNPN and CDR2 SVGIG (reference sequence). The length of the CDR3 is 15 residues. Full variable domain (remainder filled in from reference TRBV30 and TRBJ2-6): SQTIHQWPATLVQPVGSPLSLECTVEGTSNPNLYWYRQAAGRGLQLLFYSVGIGQISSEVPQNLSASRPQDRQFILSSKKLLLSDSGFYLCAWLWWDSGANVLTFGAGSRLTVL.

The V and J genes are TRBV29-1 and TRBJ1-2; no definite D call. This CDR3 region has 12 residues. Trimming removed 7 bases at V and 5 bases at J, with 14 bases between. Germline V lookup: CDR1 SQVTM, CDR2 ANQGSEA. DNA of the CDR3: TGCAGCGCCGCCCCCCAGGTATATGGCTACACCTTC. This gives the protein CSAAPQVYGYTF. Full variable domain (missing parts from reference TRBV29-1 and TRBJ1-2): SAVISQKPSRDICQRGTSLTIQCQVDSQVTMMFWYRQQPGQSLTLIATANQGSEATYESGFVIDKFPISRPNLTFSTLTVSNMSPEDSSIYLCSAAPQVYGYTFGSGTRLTVV.

V and J are TRBV29-1 and TRBJ2-5; D may correspond to TRBD1 or TRBD2 (6 bases each). The germline V gene encodes CDR1 SQVTM and CDR2 ANQGSEA. V was trimmed by 3 bases and J by 2 bases, leaving 16 bases between them. CDR3 size: 15 residues. The chain's CDR3 is CSVEEGSGVQETQYF. CDR3 DNA sequence: TGCAGCGTTGAGGAGGGATCAGGGGTACAAGAGACCCAGTACTTC.

The chain employs TRBV7-2 and TRBJ1-6; possible D gene TRBD1, 6 bases. The V gene lost 5 bases and the J gene lost 8 bases, with 19 bases spanning the gap. Germline assignment: CDR1 SGHTA and CDR2 FQGNSA. This CDR3 is 16 amino acids long. CDR3 nucleotides: TGTGCCAGCAGCCCTCACCCGGACAGCTCATATTCACCCCTCCACTTT. Translated, it gives CASSPHPDSSYSPLHF. The complete variable domain, with remaining parts taken from reference TRBV7-2 and TRBJ1-6, reads GAGVSQSPSNKVTEKGKDVELRCDPISGHTALYWYRQSLGQGLEFLIYFQGNSAPDKSGLPSDRFSAERTGGSVSTLTIQRTQQEDSAVYLCASSPHPDSSYSPLHFGNGTRLTVT.

The V gene is TRBV29-1, the J gene TRBJ1-1, with D maybe TRBD1 (5 bases). The germline V gene encodes CDR1 SQVTM and CDR2 ANQGSEA. The CDR3 sequence is 12 residues long. The V gene lost 6 bases and the J gene lost 1 base, with 9 bases spanning the gap. The CDR3 bases are TGCAGCGTGGGGGGTTGGAACACTGAAGCTTTCTTT. Translated: CSVGGWNTEAFF.

The chain uses TRBV6-6 and TRBJ1-1; perhaps TRBD1 as D (5 bases). Looked up from germline, CDR1 is MNHNY and CDR2 is SVGAGI (reference sequence). This CDR3 region has 14 residues. V was clipped by 6 bases and J by 3 bases, with 14 bases between them. Written as DNA, the CDR3 is TGTGCCAGCAGCCCCCCGGTACAGGACACTGAAGCTTTCTTT. Its translation is CASSPPVQDTEAFF.

V is TRBV10-3 and J is TRBJ2-5; 7 bases match TRBD1. V trimming: 6 bases; J trimming: 5 bases; junction bases outside the gene matches: 9. The germline V gene has CDR1 ENHRY and CDR2 SYGVKD. This CDR3 region has 14 residues. The CDR3 sequence is CAISDRDARETQYF. For the CDR3, the DNA is TGTGCCATCAGCGACAGGGACGCGCGGGAGACCCAGTACTTC.

The chain employs TRBV29-1 and TRBJ2-1; 16 positions match TRBD2. V lost 5 bases and J lost 0; bases outside the gene matches: 7. CDR1 and CDR2 from the germline V gene are SQVTM and ANQGSEA. This CDR3 has 18 amino acids. The CDR3 DNA reads TGCAGCGTTTCCGGGACTAGCGGGGGGGGAAGCTCCTACAATGAGCAGTTCTTC. Protein: CSVSGTSGGGSSYNEQFF.